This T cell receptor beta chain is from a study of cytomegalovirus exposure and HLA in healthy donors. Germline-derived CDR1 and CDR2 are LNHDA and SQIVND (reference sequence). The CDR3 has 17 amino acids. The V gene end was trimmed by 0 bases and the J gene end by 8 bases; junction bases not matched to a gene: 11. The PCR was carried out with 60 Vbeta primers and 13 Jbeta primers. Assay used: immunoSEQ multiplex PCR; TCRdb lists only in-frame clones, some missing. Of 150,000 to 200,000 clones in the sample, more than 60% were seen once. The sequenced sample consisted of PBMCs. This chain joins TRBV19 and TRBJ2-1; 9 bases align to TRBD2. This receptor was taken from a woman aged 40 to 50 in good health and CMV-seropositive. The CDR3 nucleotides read TGTGCCAGTAGTATAGATCTTGGCGGGAGGGCCATTGATGAGCAGTTCTTC. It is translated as CASSIDLGGRAIDEQFF.